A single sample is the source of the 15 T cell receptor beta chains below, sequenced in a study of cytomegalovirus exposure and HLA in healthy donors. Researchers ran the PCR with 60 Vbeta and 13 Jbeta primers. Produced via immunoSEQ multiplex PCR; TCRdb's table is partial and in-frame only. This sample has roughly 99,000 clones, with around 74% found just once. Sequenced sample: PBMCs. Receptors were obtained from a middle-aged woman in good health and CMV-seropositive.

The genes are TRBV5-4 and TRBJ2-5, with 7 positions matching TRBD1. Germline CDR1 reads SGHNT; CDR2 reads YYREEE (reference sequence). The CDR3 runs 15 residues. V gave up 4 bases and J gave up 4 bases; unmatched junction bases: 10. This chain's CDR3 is CASSVGQWPRETQYF. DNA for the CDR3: TGTGCCAGCAGCGTGGGACAGTGGCCGAGAGAGACCCAGTACTTC.

The chain's CDR3 is CASSGDSLPSGNTIYF. In DNA form, the CDR3 reads TGCGCCAGCAGCGGGGACAGCCTTCCCTCTGGAAACACCATATATTTT. The rearrangement links TRBV5-1 to TRBJ1-3; 7 nucleotides align to TRBD1. J was trimmed by 0 bases and V by 4 bases; bases with no gene match: 7. Germline lookup yields CDR1 SGHRS and CDR2 YFSETQ. CDR3 length equals 16 residues.

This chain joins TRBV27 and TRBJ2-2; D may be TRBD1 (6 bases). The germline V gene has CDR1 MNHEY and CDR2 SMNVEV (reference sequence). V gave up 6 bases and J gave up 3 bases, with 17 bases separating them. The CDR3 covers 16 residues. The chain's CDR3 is CASSRVLGAYTGELFF. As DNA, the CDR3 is TGTGCCAGCAGCCGGGTGTTGGGGGCTTACACCGGGGAGCTGTTTTTT.

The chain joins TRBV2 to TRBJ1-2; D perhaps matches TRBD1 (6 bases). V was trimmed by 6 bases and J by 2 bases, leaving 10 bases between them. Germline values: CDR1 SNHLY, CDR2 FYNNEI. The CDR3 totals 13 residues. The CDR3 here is CASRMDRNYGYTF. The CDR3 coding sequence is TGTGCCAGCAGGATGGACAGAAACTATGGCTACACCTTC.

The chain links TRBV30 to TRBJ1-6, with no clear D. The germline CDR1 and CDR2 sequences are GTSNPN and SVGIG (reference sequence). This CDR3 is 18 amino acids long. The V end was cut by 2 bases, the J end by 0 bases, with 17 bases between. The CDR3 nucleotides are TGTGCCTGGAGTTCCATACTTGACACGAGCTCCTATAATTCACCCCTCCACTTT. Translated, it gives CAWSSILDTSSYNSPLHF. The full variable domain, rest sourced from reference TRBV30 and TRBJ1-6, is SQTIHQWPATLVQPVGSPLSLECTVEGTSNPNLYWYRQAAGRGLQLLFYSVGIGQISSEVPQNLSASRPQDRQFILSSKKLLLSDSGFYLCAWSSILDTSSYNSPLHFGNGTRLTVT.

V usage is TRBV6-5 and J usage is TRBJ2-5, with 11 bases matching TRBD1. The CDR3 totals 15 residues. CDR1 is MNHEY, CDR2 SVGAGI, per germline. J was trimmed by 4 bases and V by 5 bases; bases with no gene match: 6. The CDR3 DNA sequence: TGTGCCAGCAGTCAGGACAGGGGGCGCCGAGAGACCCAGTACTTC. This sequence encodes CASSQDRGRRETQYF.

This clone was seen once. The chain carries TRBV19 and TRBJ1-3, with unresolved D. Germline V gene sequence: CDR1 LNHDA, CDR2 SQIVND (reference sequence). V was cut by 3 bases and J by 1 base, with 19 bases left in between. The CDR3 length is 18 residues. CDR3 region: CASSMEASAVRSGNTIYF. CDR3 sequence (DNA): TGTGCCAGTAGTATGGAAGCGTCAGCAGTCCGATCTGGAAACACCATATATTTT.

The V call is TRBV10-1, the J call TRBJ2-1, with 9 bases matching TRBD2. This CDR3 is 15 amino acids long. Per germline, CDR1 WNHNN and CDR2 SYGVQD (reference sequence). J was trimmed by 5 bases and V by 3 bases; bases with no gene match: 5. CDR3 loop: CASSDSAGGNNEQFF. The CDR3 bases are TGCGCCAGCAGTGACTCCGCGGGAGGGAACAATGAGCAGTTCTTC.

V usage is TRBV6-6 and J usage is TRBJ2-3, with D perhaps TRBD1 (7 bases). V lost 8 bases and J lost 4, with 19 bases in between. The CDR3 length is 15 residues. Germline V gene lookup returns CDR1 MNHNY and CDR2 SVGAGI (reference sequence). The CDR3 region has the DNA TGTGCCAGCCGCCCCCGCAGGGGGGCTGCAGATACGCAGTATTTT. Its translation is CASRPRRGAADTQYF.

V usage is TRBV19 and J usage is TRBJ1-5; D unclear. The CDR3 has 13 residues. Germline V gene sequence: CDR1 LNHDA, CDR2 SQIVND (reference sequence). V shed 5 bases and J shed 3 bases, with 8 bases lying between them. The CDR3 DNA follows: TGTGCCAGTAGTCAAGCTTACAATCAGCCCCAGCATTTT. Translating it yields CASSQAYNQPQHF.

The CDR3 protein is CASSGGNYSPLHF. CDR3 bases: TGTGCCAGCAGTGGTGGCAATTATTCACCCCTCCACTTT. The J gene is TRBJ1-6, the V gene TRBV2; unclear D gene. Germline-derived CDR1 and CDR2 are SNHLY and FYNNEI. Trimming cost V 4 bases and J 8 bases, with 9 bases left between them. The CDR3 has 13 residues.

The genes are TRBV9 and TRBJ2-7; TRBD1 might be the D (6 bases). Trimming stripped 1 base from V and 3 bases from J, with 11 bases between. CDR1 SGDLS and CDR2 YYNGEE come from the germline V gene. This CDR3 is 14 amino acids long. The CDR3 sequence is CASSVSGAHYEQYF. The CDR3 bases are TGTGCCAGCAGCGTATCAGGGGCCCACTACGAGCAGTACTTC.

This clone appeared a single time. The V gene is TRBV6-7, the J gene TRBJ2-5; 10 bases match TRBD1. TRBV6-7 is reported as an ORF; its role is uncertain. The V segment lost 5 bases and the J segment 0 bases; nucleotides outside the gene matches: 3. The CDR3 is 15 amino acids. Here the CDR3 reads CASSGDRGNQETQYF. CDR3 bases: TGTGCCAGCAGTGGGGACAGGGGAAACCAAGAGACCCAGTACTTC.

The CDR3, as DNA: TGCGCCAGCAGCTTTATGGACAGGGATGGCGAGCAGTACTTC. Translating it yields CASSFMDRDGEQYF. The chain links TRBV5-1 to TRBJ2-7, with 8 bases fitting TRBD1. This CDR3 region has 14 residues. From germline, CDR1 is SGHRS and CDR2 YFSETQ. V shed 2 bases and J 6 bases; nucleotides not matched to a gene: 7.

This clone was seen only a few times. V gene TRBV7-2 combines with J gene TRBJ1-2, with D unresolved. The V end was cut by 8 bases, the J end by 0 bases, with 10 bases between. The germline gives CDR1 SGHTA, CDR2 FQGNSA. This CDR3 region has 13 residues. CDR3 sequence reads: CASRHQANYGYTF. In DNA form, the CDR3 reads TGTGCCAGCCGCCACCAGGCTAACTATGGCTACACCTTC.